A selection of T cell receptor beta chains follows, all from one sample in a study of blood T cell repertoires in COVID-19. Some clones are missing from TCRdb's copy, which holds only in-frame ones; the method was immunoSEQ multiplex PCR. Of around 500,000 clones in the sample, more than 85% were seen once. The sequenced sample consisted of PBMCs or T cells enriched from blood (not recorded which). These receptors came from a woman aged 55-69 years who had recovered from COVID-19. Both conserved end residues are part of each CDR3. The order of the fields is D gene, clone size, J gene, V gene, CDR3 protein, CDR3 DNA. D genes are given only for firm matches. Expanded clones are given a class, and other clones once, few, many or no size at all.

>TRBD2|NA|TRBJ2-7|TRBV29-1
CSVDSGGYEQYF
TGCAGCGTTGATAGCGGGGGATACGAGCAGTACTTC
>NA|NA|TRBJ2-3|TRBV18
CASSQATYSSTDTQYF
TGTGCCAGCTCCCAGGCGACCTATTCCAGCACAGATACGCAGTATTTT
>NA|NA|TRBJ1-2|TRBV2
CASSEVSLRQGRGYTF
TGTGCCAGCAGTGAAGTTTCCCTGAGGCAGGGAAGGGGCTACACCTTC
>NA|NA|TRBJ2-6|TRBV24-1
CATSDTGSGANVLTF
TGTGCCACCAGTGATACAGGGAGTGGGGCCAACGTCCTGACTTTC
>NA|NA|TRBJ1-4|TRBV5-1
CASSLQEPNEKLFF
TGCGCCAGCAGCTTACAGGAACCTAATGAAAAACTGTTTTTT
>TRBD1|few|TRBJ2-2|TRBV9
CASSPQTGLVAGELFF
TGTGCCAGCAGCCCCCAGACAGGGTTAGTAGCCGGGGAGCTGTTTTTT
>TRBD1|few|TRBJ1-1|TRBV10-2
CASTGVGNEAFF
TGCGCCAGTACAGGGGTTGGAAATGAAGCTTTCTTT
>NA|once|TRBJ2-5|TRBV18
CASSRKGSQETQYF
TGTGCCAGCTCACGAAAGGGGTCGCAAGAGACCCAGTACTTC
>NA|NA|TRBJ1-1|TRBV6-5
CASSYSGRNTEAFF
TGTGCCAGCAGTTACTCGGGGCGGAACACTGAAGCTTTCTTT
>TRBD2|NA|TRBJ2-1|TRBV7-2
CASSHQGLAPEQFF
TGTGCCAGCAGCCACCAAGGACTAGCGCCCGAGCAGTTCTTC